The 8 T cell receptor beta chains listed next were all sequenced from one sample in a study of response to subunit inactivated influenza vaccine. In TCRdb, the RT-PCR reads were re-called with MiXCR into one record per CDR3 protein. The sample consists of about 520,000 distinct CDR3 sequences, around 25% of them appearing once. The sequences come from CD4+ T cells sorted from PBMCs, collected 4 to 6 days after vaccination. Receptor source: a man between 45 and 60 years old who received an inactivated influenza vaccine.

CDR3 DNA: TGTGCCAGCAGTTACTCACAGGGATCCAATCAGCCCCAGCATTTT. It specifies CASSYSQGSNQPQHF. This chain connects TRBV6-5 to TRBJ1-5; D may be TRBD1 (6 bases). V shed 0 bases and J shed 3 bases, with 9 bases lying between them. Germline V CDR1 and CDR2: MNHEY, SVGAGI. This CDR3 is 15 amino acids long.

A word on this clonotype: This may stem from a read error, because a much larger clone lies one nucleotide away. The chain joins TRBV4-3 to TRBJ1-2; a possible D gene is TRBD1 (5 bases). V dropped 0 bases and J dropped 8 bases, with 13 bases sitting between them. CDR1 is LGHNA and CDR2 is YSLEER in the germline V gene. The CDR3 has 14 amino acids. The DNA for the CDR3 is TGCGCCAGCAGCCAAGATTGGAACAGGAACGGCTACACCTTC. Its protein is CASSQDWNRNGYTF.

This clonotype was counted a few times. This rearrangement joins TRBV11-3 to TRBJ1-5; TRBD1 might be the D (5 bases). Germline V CDR1 and CDR2: SGHNT, YENEEA. CDR3 length equals 16 residues. Trimming stripped 7 bases from V and 2 bases from J, with 18 bases between. The CDR3 is CASNLRGEGGNQPQHF. The CDR3 DNA reads TGTGCCAGCAACCTAAGAGGGGAAGGGGGCAATCAGCCCCAGCATTTT.

The CDR3 DNA follows: TGTGCCAGCAATGCGTCAGGAAACAAGGGGAACATTCAGTACTTC. It translates to CASNASGNKGNIQYF. V and J are TRBV6-2 or TRBV6-3 and TRBJ2-4; maybe TRBD1 (5 bases). CDR3 length equals 15 residues. Germline loops: CDR1 MNHEY, CDR2 SVGEGT. Trimming stripped 7 bases from V and 7 bases from J, with 20 bases between.

This clonotype was counted a few times. The chain couples TRBV6-2 or TRBV6-3 to TRBJ1-2; 7 positions match TRBD1. The CDR3 spans 18 residues. The J segment lost 1 base and the V segment lost 2 bases, leaving 13 bases of the junction unmatched. Germline values: CDR1 MNHEY, CDR2 SVGEGT. CDR3 protein: CASSYPPTRTGLNYGYTF. The CDR3 DNA reads TGTGCCAGCAGTTACCCACCAACCCGGACAGGACTTAACTATGGCTACACCTTC.

This clonotype turned up a few times. This chain links TRBV10-3 with TRBJ2-5; 9 positions agree with TRBD2. Germline loops: CDR1 ENHRY, CDR2 SYGVKD. This CDR3 contains 17 residues. The V and J ends lost 1 base and 2 bases, in that order; junction bases with no gene match: 8. CDR3: CAISEFRGAGGQETQYF. CDR3 DNA sequence: TGTGCCATCAGTGAGTTTCGCGGAGCGGGGGGACAAGAGACCCAGTACTTC.

The rearrangement links TRBV29-1 to TRBJ1-1, with D hard to call. CDR3 length: 12 amino acids. In germline, CDR1 is SQVTM, CDR2 ANQGSEA. V was pared by 4 bases and J by 3 bases, with 9 bases between. The CDR3 region is CSVGRWDTEAFF. In nucleotides, the CDR3 is TGCAGCGTTGGTAGGTGGGACACTGAAGCTTTCTTT.

This clonotype was observed once. The chain uses TRBV12-3 or TRBV12-4 and TRBJ1-6; no firm D call. CDR3 size: 14 residues. Trimming cost V 6 bases and J 8 bases, with 14 bases left between them. The CDR3 DNA sequence: TGTGCCAGCAGCCTCTTGGGCTTGGATTCACCCCTCCACTTT. It is translated as CASSLLGLDSPLHF.